This T cell receptor (beta chain) stems from a study of T cells in narcolepsy. Turning to the study itself: Enrolled donors included narcolepsy type 1 or type 2 patients and healthy controls.

Assay: immunoSEQ multiplex PCR; the TCRdb copy retains only in-frame clones and omits some. The sample holds roughly 9,800 clones, approximately 70% seen once. Germline V CDR1 and CDR2: MNHEY, SMNVEV (reference sequence). V was clipped by 5 bases and J by 4 bases; unmatched bases: 5. CDR3 size: 14 residues. General study points: Same-patient CSF and blood CD4+ T cell clonotypes included HCRT-specific and TRIB2-specific autoreactive ones. Autoreactive clonotypes reportedly recurred in blood of same and different patients, not controls.

Worth noting for this clone: Antigen specificity is unknown.

The chain joins TRBV27 to TRBJ2-1; TRBD1 aligns across 7 bases. The sequence derives from a human donor with narcolepsy. The sequencing sample was made of CD45RA- memory CD8+ T cells from PBMCs. CDR3 bases: TGTGCCAGCAGTCCGACAGGGAGTTACAATGAGCAGTTCTTC. Its translation: CASSPTGSYNEQFF.